The present T cell receptor beta chain was sequenced within a study of blood T cell repertoires in COVID-19. Overall study: Italy, Spain and the United States were the sources of the convalescent and acute COVID-19 samples. T cells, B-cell-depleted T cells, or PBMCs supplied cDNA or gDNA.

The germline V gene has CDR1 MNHEY and CDR2 SVGAGI. Germline trimming cut 8 bases from V and 7 bases from J; bases unmatched to any gene: 16. The CDR3 covers 15 residues. The repertoire was sequenced with immunoSEQ multiplex PCR; TCRdb's copy has only in-frame clones and lacks some. The table lists approximately 31,000 clones, about nine tenths of them singletons. The chain employs TRBV6-5 and TRBJ1-2; 7 positions match TRBD1. The TCR comes from a human donor with active COVID-19. The donor label of this sample is uncertain. Material for sequencing was peripheral blood. CDR3 bases: TGTGCCAGCCGGGGTGAGGGGGCAGCGATCCTTGGCTACACCTTC. Translated, it gives CASRGEGAAILGYTF.